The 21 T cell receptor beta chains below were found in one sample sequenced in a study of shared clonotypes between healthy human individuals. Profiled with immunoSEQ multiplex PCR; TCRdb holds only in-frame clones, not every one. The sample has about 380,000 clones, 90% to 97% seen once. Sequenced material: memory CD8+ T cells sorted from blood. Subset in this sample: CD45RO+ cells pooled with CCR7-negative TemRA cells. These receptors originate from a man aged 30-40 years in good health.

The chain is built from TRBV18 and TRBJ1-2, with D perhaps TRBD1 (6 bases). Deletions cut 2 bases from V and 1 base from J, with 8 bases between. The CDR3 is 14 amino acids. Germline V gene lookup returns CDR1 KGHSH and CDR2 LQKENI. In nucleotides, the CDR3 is TGTGCCAGCTCACCAGGGACAAATAACTATGGCTACACCTTC. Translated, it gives CASSPGTNNYGYTF.

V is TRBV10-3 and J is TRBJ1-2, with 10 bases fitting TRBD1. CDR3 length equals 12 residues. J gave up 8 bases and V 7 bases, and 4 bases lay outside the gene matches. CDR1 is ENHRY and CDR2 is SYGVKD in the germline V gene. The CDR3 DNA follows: TGTGCCATCATTCGGACAGGGGGAGGCTACACCTTC. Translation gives CAIIRTGGGYTF.

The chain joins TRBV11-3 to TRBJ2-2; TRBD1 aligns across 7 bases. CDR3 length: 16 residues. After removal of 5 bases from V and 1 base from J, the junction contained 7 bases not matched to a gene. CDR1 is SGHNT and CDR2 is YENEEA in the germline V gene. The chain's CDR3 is CASSTRDRQNTGELFF. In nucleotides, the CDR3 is TGTGCCAGCAGCACCCGGGACAGACAGAACACCGGGGAGCTGTTTTTT.

The DNA of the CDR3 is TGTGCCAGCAGCAATTATGGAGGGCCTATAGAGACCCAGTACTTC. Its translation: CASSNYGGPIETQYF. This sequence joins TRBV7-3 and TRBJ2-5; maybe TRBD2 (6 bases). The germline V and J ends were trimmed by 5 bases and 4 bases, with 17 bases remaining between them. CDR3 length equals 15 residues. The germline V gene has CDR1 SGHTA and CDR2 FQGTGA. The entire variable domain, with the rest obtained from reference TRBV7-3 and TRBJ2-5, is as follows: GAGVSQTPSNKVTEKGKYVELRCDPISGHTALYWYRQSLGQGPEFLIYFQGTGAADDSGLPNDRFFAVRPEGSVSTLKIQRTERGDSAVYLCASSNYGGPIETQYFGPGTRLLVL.

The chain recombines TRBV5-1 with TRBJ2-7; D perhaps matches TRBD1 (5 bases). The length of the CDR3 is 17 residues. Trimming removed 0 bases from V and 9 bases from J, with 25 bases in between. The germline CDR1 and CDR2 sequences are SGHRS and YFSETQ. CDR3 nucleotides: TGCGCCAGCAGCTTGGGGCCAACAGGTTTAAGGGGTCGTGGGCAGTACTTC. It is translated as CASSLGPTGLRGRGQYF.

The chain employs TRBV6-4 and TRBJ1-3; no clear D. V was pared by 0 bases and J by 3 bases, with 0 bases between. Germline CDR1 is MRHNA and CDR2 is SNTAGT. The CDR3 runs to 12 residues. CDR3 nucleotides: TGTGCCAGCAGTGACTCTGGAAACACCATATATTTT. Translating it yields CASSDSGNTIYF.

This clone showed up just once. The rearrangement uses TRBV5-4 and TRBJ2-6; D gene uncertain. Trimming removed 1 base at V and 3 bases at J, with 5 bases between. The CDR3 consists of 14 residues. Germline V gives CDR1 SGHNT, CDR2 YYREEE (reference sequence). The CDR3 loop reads CASSLFFGANVLTF. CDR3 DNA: TGTGCCAGCAGCTTGTTTTTTGGGGCCAACGTCCTGACTTTC.

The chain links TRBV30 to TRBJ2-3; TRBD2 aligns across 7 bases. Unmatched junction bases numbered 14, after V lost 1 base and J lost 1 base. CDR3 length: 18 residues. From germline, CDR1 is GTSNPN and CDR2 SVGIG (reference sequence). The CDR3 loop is CAWSASFLGGTGTDTQYF. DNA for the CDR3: TGTGCCTGGAGTGCCAGCTTCCTCGGGGGGACTGGCACAGATACGCAGTATTTT.

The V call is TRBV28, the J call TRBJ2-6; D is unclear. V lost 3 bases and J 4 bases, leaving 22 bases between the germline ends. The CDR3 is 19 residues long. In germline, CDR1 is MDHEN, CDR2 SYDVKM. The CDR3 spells CASSFFSWTSRPGANVLTF. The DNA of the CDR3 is TGTGCCAGCAGTTTTTTCTCGTGGACCTCTAGACCCGGGGCCAACGTCCTGACTTTC.

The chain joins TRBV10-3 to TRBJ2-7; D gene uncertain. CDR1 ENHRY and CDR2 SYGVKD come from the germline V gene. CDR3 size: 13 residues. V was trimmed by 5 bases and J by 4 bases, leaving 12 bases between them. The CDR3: CAISYRAAYEQYF. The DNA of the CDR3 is TGTGCCATCAGTTACAGAGCTGCTTACGAGCAGTACTTC.

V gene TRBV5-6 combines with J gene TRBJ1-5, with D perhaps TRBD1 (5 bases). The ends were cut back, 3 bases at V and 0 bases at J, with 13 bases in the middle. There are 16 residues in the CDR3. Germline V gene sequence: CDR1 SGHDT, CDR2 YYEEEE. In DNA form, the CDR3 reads TGTGCCAGCAGCTGGCCGGGACGGTTTAGCAATCAGCCCCAGCATTTT. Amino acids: CASSWPGRFSNQPQHF.

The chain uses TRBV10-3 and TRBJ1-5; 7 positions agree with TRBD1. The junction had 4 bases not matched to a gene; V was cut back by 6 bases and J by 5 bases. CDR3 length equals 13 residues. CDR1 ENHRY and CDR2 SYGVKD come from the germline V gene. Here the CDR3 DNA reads TGTGCCATCAGGGGGACAGCCGATCAGCCCCAGCATTTT. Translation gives CAIRGTADQPQHF.

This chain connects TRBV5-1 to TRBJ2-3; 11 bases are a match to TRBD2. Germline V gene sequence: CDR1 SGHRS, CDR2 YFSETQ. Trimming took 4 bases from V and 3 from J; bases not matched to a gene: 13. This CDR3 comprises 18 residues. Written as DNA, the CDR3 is TGCGCCAGCAGCCCCTCATTCCAACTAGCGGGAGTGACAGATACGCAGTATTTT. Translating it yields CASSPSFQLAGVTDTQYF.

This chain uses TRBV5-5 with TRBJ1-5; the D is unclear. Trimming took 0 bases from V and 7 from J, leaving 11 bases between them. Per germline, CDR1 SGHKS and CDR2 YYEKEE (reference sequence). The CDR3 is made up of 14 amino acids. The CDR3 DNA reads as TGTGCCAGCAGCTTGGCCGATCCTGGGCAGCCCCAGCATTTT. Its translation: CASSLADPGQPQHF.

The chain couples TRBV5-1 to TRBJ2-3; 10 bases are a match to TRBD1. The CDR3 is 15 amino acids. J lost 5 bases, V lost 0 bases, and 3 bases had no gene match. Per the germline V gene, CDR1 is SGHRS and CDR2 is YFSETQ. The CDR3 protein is CASSLAGTGVDTQYF. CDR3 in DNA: TGCGCCAGCAGCTTGGCCGGGACAGGGGTAGATACGCAGTATTTT. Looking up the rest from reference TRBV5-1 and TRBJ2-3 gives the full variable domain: KAGVTQTPRYLIKTRGQQVTLSCSPISGHRSVSWYQQTPGQGLQFLFEYFSETQRNKGNFPGRFSGRQFSNSRSEMNVSTLELGDSALYLCASSLAGTGVDTQYFGPGTRLTVL.

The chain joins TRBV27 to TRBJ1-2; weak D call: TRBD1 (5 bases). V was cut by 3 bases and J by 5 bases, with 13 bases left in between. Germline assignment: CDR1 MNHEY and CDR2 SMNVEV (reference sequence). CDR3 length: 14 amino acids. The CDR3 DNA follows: TGTGCCAGCAGTTTTTCACAGGAGGGGTATGGCTACACCTTC. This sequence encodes CASSFSQEGYGYTF.

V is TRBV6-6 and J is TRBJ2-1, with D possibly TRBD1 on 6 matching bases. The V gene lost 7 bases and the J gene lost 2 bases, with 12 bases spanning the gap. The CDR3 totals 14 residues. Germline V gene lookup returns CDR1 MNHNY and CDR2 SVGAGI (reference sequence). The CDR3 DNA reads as TGTGCCAGCACCCCCAGGGGAACCTACAATGAGCAGTTCTTC. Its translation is CASTPRGTYNEQFF.

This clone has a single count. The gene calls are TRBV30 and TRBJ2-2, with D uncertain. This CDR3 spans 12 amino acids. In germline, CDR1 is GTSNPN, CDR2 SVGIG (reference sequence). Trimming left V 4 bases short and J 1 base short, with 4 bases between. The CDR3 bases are TGTGCCTGGACAGGGAACACCGGGGAGCTGTTTTTT. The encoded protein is CAWTGNTGELFF.

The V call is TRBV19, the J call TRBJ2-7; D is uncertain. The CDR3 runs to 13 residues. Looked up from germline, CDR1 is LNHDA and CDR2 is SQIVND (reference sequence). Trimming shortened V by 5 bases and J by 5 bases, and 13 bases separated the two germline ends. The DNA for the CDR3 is TGTGCCAGTAGTCTCGTCCCGCTCCACGAGCAGTACTTC. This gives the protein CASSLVPLHEQYF.

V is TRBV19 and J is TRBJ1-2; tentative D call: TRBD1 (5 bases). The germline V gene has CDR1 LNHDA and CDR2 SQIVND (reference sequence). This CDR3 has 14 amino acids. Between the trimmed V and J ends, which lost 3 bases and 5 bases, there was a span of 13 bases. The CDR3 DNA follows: TGTGCCAGTAGTATTGGTGGGGCCCCGTATGGCTACACCTTC. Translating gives CASSIGGAPYGYTF.

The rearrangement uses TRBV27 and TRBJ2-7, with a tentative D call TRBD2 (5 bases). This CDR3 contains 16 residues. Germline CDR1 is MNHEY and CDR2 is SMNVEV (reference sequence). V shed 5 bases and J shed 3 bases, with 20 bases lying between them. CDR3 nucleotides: TGTGCCAGCAGTACCTGGACGGACCTGGGAGTCTACGAGCAGTACTTC. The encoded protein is CASSTWTDLGVYEQYF.